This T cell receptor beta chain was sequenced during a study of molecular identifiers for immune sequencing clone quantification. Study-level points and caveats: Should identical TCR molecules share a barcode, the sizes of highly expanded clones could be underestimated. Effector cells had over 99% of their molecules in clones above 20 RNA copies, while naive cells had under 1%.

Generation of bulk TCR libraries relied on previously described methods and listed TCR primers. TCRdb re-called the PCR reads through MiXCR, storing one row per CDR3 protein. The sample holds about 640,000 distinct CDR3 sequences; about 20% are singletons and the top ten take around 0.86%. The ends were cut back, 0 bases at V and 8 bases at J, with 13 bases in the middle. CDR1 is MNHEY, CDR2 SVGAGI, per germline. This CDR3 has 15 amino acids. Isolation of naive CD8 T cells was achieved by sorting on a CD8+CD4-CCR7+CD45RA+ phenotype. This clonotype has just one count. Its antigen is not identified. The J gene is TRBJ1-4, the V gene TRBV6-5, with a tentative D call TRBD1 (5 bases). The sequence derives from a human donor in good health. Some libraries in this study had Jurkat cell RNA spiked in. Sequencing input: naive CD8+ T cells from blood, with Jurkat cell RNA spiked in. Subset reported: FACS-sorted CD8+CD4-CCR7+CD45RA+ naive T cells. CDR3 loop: CASSYSIQGGEKLFF. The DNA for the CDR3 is TGTGCCAGCAGTTACTCGATTCAGGGAGGCGAAAAACTGTTTTTT.